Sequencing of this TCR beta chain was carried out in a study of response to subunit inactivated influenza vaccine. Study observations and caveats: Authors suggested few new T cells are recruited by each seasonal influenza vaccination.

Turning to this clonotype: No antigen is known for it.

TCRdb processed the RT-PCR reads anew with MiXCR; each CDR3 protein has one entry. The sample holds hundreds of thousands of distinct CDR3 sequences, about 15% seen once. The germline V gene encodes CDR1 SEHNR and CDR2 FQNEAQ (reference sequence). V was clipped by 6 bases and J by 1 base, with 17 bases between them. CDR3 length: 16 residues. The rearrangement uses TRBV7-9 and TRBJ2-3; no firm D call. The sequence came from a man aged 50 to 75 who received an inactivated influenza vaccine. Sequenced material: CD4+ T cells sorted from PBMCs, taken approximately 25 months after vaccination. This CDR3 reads CASSLFIRRGTDTQYF. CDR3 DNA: TGTGCCAGCAGTCTTTTTATTAGACGAGGCACAGATACGCAGTATTTT.